A single TCR beta chain is shown here with its context. Antigen unknown. The source of the sample is a study of CD8+ T cells in alopecia areata. Whole-study context: Oral tofacitinib, 5 to 10 mg twice daily, was given in an open-label trial.

Reverse transcription of extracted RNA yielded cDNA, which provided the sequencing template. TCRdb's copy holds only in-frame clones and misses some; the assay was immunoSEQ multiplex PCR. The table has almost 250,000 clones, about 68% seen once. Overall study results and limits: Higher clonality than in normal scalp was seen in lesional scalp, especially alopecia totalis/universalis.

CDR1 is SQVTM, CDR2 ANQGSEA, per germline. The CDR3 spans 13 residues. V dropped 4 bases and J dropped 2 bases, with 11 bases sitting between them. The gene calls are TRBV29-1 and TRBJ1-2; possible D gene TRBD1, 5 bases. Sequencing was performed on CD4+ T cells sorted from blood, taken at week 0. The sequence was obtained from a human donor with alopecia areata. CDR3 sequence (DNA): TGCAGCGTTGCGTCCAGGGTGAACTATGGCTACACCTTC. It yields the protein CSVASRVNYGYTF. The complete variable domain, with remaining parts taken from reference TRBV29-1 and TRBJ1-2, reads SAVISQKPSRDICQRGTSLTIQCQVDSQVTMMFWYRQQPGQSLTLIATANQGSEATYESGFVIDKFPISRPNLTFSTLTVSNMSPEDSSIYLCSVASRVNYGYTFGSGTRLTVV.